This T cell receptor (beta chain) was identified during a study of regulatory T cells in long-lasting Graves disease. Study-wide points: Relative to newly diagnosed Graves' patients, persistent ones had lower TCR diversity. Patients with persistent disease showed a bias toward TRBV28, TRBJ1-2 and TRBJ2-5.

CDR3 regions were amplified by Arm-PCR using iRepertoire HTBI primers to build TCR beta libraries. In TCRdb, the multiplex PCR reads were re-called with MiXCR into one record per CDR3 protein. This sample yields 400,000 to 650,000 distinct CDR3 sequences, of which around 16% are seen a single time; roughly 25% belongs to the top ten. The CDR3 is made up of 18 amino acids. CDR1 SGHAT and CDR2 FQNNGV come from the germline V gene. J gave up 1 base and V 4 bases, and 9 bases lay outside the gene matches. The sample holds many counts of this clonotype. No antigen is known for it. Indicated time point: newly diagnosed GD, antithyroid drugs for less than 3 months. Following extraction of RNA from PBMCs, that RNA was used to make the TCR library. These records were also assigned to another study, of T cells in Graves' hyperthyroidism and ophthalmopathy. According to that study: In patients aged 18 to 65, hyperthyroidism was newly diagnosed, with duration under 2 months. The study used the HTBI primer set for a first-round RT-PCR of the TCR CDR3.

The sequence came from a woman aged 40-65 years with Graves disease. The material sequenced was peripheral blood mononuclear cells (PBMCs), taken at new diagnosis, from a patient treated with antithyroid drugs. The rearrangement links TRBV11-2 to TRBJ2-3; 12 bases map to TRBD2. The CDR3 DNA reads TGTGCCAGCAGCTCCAGACTAGCGGGGGAAGAAGGCACAGATACGCAGTATTTT. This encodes CASSSRLAGEEGTDTQYF.